This TCR beta chain originates from a study of shared clonotypes between healthy human individuals. The germline gives CDR1 SGHAT, CDR2 FQNNGV. This CDR3 is built from 16 residues. V gave up 5 bases and J gave up 6 bases, with 19 bases separating them. This clone was seen a few times. With only one base between it and a far larger clone, this is likely a read error. This table comes from immunoSEQ multiplex PCR, and its TCRdb copy is limited to in-frame clones, with some not included. The top ten clones hold around 11% of a sample with about 460,000 clones, 77% of them seen once. V gene TRBV11-2 combines with J gene TRBJ2-2, with TRBD1 as a possible D gene (6 bases). Source material: PBMCs. The clonotype comes from a woman in her thirties or forties in good health. Some clones in this sample may be carry-over from other donors' samples. For the CDR3, the DNA is TGTGCCAGCAGCCTCACACCAACAGGGTCGGCCGGGGAGCTGTTTTTT. Its translation: CASSLTPTGSAGELFF.